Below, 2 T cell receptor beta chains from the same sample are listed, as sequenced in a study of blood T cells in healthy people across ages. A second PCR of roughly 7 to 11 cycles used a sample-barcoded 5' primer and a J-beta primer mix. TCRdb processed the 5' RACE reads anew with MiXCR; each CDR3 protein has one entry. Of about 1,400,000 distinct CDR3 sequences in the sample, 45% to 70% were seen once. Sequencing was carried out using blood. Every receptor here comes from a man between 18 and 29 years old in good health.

CDR3 region: CASSYPTGLAGVETQYF. The CDR3 DNA sequence: TGTGCCAGCAGTTACCCAACCGGACTAGCGGGAGTTGAGACCCAGTACTTC. J is TRBJ2-5 and V is TRBV6-6, with TRBD2 identical over 13 bases. Unmatched junction bases numbered 8, after V lost 2 bases and J lost 5 bases. This CDR3 contains 17 residues. CDR1 MNHNY and CDR2 SVGAGI come from the germline V gene (reference sequence).

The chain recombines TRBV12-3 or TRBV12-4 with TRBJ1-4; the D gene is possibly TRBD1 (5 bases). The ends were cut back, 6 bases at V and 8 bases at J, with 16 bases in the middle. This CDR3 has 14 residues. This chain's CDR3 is CASSQGAGREKLFF. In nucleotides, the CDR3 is TGTGCCAGCAGCCAAGGGGCCGGTAGGGAAAAACTGTTTTTT.